This is a list of T cell receptor beta chains from one sample in a study of blood T cell repertoires in COVID-19. The data were produced by immunoSEQ multiplex PCR, yet TCRdb's version contains in-frame clones alone and is incomplete. The sample records about 130,000 clones, roughly 85% being singletons. Sequencing used peripheral blood. These receptors all stem from a woman over 75 with COVID-19, enrolled during active disease. CDR3s leave out the opening cysteine and the closing phenylalanine or tryptophan. The order of the fields is J gene, V gene, CDR3 protein.

>TRBJ1-5|TRBV6-4
ASSDSRTGKGYSNQPQH
>TRBJ2-3|TRBV6-5
ASRGQGIDTQY
>TRBJ2-3|TRBV3-1/TRBV3-2
ASSQELGRSGDTQY
>TRBJ2-1|TRBV19
ASSITGARNGEQF
>TRBJ2-7|TRBV28
ASSVAGTRGEQY
>TRBJ1-4|TRBV3-1/TRBV3-2
ASSHDDISWRGEKLF
>TRBJ1-2|TRBV6-6
ASSFSDMLYGYT
>TRBJ2-2|TRBV19
ASRTSGYNGELF
>TRBJ2-7|TRBV4-3
ASSQDFLVSYEQY
>TRBJ2-7|TRBV6-2/TRBV6-3
ASSYSFGGHGEQY
>TRBJ2-2|TRBV19
ASRKTGKAGELF
>TRBJ2-1|TRBV5-1
ASSLVPRESLF
>TRBJ2-5|TRBV16
ASSHKETQY
>TRBJ2-7|TRBV19
ASSPPLGGGGQY
>TRBJ2-3|TRBV5-1
ASRSQGLSTDTQY
>TRBJ1-2|TRBV9
ASSTRQGATGSRGYT
>TRBJ2-4|TRBV19
ASSILGQGPSSAKNIQY
>TRBJ2-1|TRBV11-3
ASARGGYNEQF
>TRBJ1-2|TRBV29-1
SVERGLYGYT
>TRBJ2-3|TRBV6-4
ASRVELAGDPSTDTQY
>TRBJ2-7|TRBV19
ASSETGGHEQY
>TRBJ2-5|TRBV11-3
ASSLAGETQY
>TRBJ1-2|TRBV28
ASTGVLYYGYT
>TRBJ1-5|TRBV10-3
AISEVDRGDQPQH
>TRBJ1-6|TRBV5-6
ASSLSPGLNNSPLH
>TRBJ1-5|TRBV5-1
ASSSGTGGNQPQH
>TRBJ2-3|TRBV7-3
ASSQESLDTQY
>TRBJ1-2|TRBV29-1
SVGGGLPNYGYT
>TRBJ2-7|TRBV7-2
ASSLGGQGYEQY
>TRBJ2-3|TRBV7-8
ASSKTGTSGTDTQY
>TRBJ2-7|TRBV5-1
ASTPEGGGREQY
>TRBJ1-1|TRBV6-5
ASRPAGGRGTEAF
>TRBJ2-1|TRBV5-4
ASSRAGGVSEQF
>TRBJ2-3|TRBV7-8
ASSLGSLAGWTDTQY
>TRBJ2-7|TRBV5-1
ASSSRGEQY
>TRBJ1-1|TRBV28
ASNKAGVGTNTEAF
>TRBJ1-2|TRBV28
ASSDGGSYGHT
>TRBJ2-3|TRBV5-4
ASSLIGQGGTDTQY
>TRBJ2-1|TRBV7-2
ASSLSSGRYNEQF
>TRBJ1-5|TRBV19
ASSTHRSGERNQPQH
>TRBJ1-5|TRBV6-5
ASSGNQPQH
>TRBJ2-7|TRBV9
ASSVNYEQY